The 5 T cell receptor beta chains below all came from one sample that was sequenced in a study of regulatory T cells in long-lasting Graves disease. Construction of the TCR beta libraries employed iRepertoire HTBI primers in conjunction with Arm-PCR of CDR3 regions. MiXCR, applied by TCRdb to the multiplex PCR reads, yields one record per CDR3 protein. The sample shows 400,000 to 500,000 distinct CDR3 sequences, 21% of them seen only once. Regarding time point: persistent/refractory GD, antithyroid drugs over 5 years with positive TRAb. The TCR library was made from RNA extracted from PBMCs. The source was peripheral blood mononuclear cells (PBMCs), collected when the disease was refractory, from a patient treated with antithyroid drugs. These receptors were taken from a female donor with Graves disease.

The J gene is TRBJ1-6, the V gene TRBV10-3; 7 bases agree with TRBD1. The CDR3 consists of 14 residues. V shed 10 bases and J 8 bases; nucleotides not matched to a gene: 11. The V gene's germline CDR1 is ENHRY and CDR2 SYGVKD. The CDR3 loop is CATEVGQQDSPLHF. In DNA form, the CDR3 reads TGTGCCACCGAGGTGGGACAGCAAGATTCACCCCTCCACTTT.

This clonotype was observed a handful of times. The CDR3 is CASSLPLRGRGYTF. The CDR3, as DNA: TGTGCCAGCAGCTTACCTCTACGGGGGCGCGGCTACACCTTC. The rearrangement links TRBV7-2 to TRBJ1-2, with D maybe TRBD1 (6 bases). The length of the CDR3 is 14 residues. Trimming took off 2 bases at V and 8 bases at J, with 15 bases between the two ends. Germline-derived CDR1 and CDR2 are SGHTA and FQGNSA.

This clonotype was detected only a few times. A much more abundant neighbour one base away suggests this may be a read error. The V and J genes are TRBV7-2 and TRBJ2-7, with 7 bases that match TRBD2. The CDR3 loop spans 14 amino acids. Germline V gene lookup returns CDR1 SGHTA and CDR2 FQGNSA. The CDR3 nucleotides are TGTGTCAGCAGCTTAGGCCTAGCGGATTACGAGCAGTACTTC. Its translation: CVSSLGLADYEQYF.

As DNA, the CDR3 is TGTGCCAGTAGTGAGGGACCGCTCTCTGGGGCCAACGTCCTGACTTTC. It translates to CASSEGPLSGANVLTF. The rearrangement uses TRBV19 and TRBJ2-6; D is possibly TRBD1 or TRBD2 (5 bases each). This CDR3 has 16 residues. The V gene lost 5 bases and the J gene lost 0 bases, with 11 bases spanning the gap. CDR1 and CDR2 (germline): LNHDA, SQIVND (reference sequence).

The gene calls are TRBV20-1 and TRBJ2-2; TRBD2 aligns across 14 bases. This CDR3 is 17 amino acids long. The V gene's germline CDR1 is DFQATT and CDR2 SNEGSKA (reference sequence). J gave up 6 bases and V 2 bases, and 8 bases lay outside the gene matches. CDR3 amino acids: CSARSPTSGRGAGELFF. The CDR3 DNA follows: TGCAGTGCTAGATCCCCGACTAGCGGGAGGGGTGCCGGGGAGCTGTTTTTT.